The clone carrying this T cell receptor (beta chain) was observed once. Its matching antigen is unknown. This entry comes from a study of T cell responses to AZD1222 COVID-19 vaccine. Pooled samples include second doses given at about 4 or 12 weeks. Findings of the study overall: Seropositive AZD1222 recipients at baseline numbered only 6 or 7. With two AZD1222 doses given, Spike-specific TCR breadth and depth both rose. Repertoire sampling occurred only after the peak T cell response.

TCRdb keeps only in-frame clones here, not all; method: immunoSEQ multiplex PCR. Counted here are over 50,000 clones, about four fifths occurring once; the ten biggest clones make up 20% to 30%. Germline assignment: CDR1 LNHDA and CDR2 SQIVND (reference sequence). CDR3 length equals 12 residues. Trimming cost V 0 bases and J 13 bases, with 10 bases left between them. This TCR derives from an adult who received the AZD1222 COVID-19 vaccine. V is TRBV19 and J is TRBJ2-1; the D is unclear. Source: peripheral blood, taken 28 days after the second AZD1222 dose. CDR3 sequence (DNA): TGTGCCAGTAGTATAGAACCTGCTAGACAGTTCTTC. Translating gives CASSIEPARQFF.